This T cell receptor (beta chain) was captured in a study of cytomegalovirus exposure and HLA in healthy donors. Study information: Genetic ancestry analysis placed approximately 80% of the roughly 400 donors that were genotyped in the Caucasian-associated cluster.

V dropped 1 base and J dropped 3; count of bases not matched to a gene: 1. CDR3 size: 15 residues. Germline V lookup: CDR1 SGHRS, CDR2 YFSETQ. As to this clone: Its antigen is undetermined.

Regarding the study as a whole: The study carried out a later analysis of TCR beta sequences. It associated some 17,000 of them with specific HLA alleles at a false discovery rate of 0.05. Later on, analysis showed that most CMV-associated TCR beta chains appeared to be HLA-restricted.

Vbeta (60) and Jbeta (13) primers were used in the PCR. Measured with immunoSEQ multiplex PCR; TCRdb has only the in-frame clones, and not every one. The top ten clones hold more than 3.5% of a sample with some 85,000 clones, more than 70% of them seen once. This chain links TRBV5-1 with TRBJ2-2; 9 bases fit TRBD1. This receptor was obtained from a man under 40 in good health and CMV-seronegative. Material: PBMCs. The CDR3, as DNA: TGCGCCAGCAGCTTGACAGGGGGCTACACCGGGGAGCTGTTTTTT. The encoded protein is CASSLTGGYTGELFF.